This entry lists 10 T cell receptor beta chains sequenced from one sample in a study of blood T cell repertoires in COVID-19. Data came from immunoSEQ multiplex PCR; TCRdb stores just in-frame clones and leaves some out. Of some 120,000 clones detected, roughly nine tenths appear once; the ten largest clones hold roughly 4.5%. The sequenced material came from peripheral blood. These receptors all come from a man in his sixties with COVID-19, enrolled during active disease.

The chain couples TRBV19 to TRBJ1-2, with D perhaps matching TRBD1 (5 bases). The V end lost 4 bases, the J end lost 3 bases, and 15 bases lay between the germline ends. Looked up from germline, CDR1 is LNHDA and CDR2 is SQIVND (reference sequence). The CDR3 has 15 residues. In nucleotides, the CDR3 is TGTGCCAGTAGTAGGGGCCGGGGGTTTGACTATGGCTACACCTTC. Translation: CASSRGRGFDYGYTF.

The chain is built from TRBV18 and TRBJ2-3; D might be TRBD1 (5 bases). This CDR3 is built from 19 residues. CDR1 is KGHSH, CDR2 LQKENI, per germline. V gave up 2 bases and J gave up 1 base, with 22 bases separating them. CDR3 loop: CASSPYTATQGAGTDTQYF. The CDR3 nucleotides read TGTGCCAGCTCACCATATACGGCAACGCAAGGGGCCGGCACAGATACGCAGTATTTT.

Written as DNA, the CDR3 is TGTGCCAGCAGCCCCCCCCGGGAGGCCGGGGAGCTGTTTTTT. It encodes CASSPPREAGELFF. The genes are TRBV7-2 and TRBJ2-2; 7 nucleotides align to TRBD2. After removal of 5 bases from V and 6 bases from J, the junction contained 6 bases not matched to a gene. The germline gives CDR1 SGHTA, CDR2 FQGNSA. The CDR3 extends over 14 amino acids.

This clone has only one observation. V is TRBV2 and J is TRBJ1-5; D not certain. Germline V gene sequence: CDR1 SNHLY, CDR2 FYNNEI. V dropped 8 bases and J dropped 6 bases, with 17 bases sitting between them. The CDR3 runs 14 residues. Written as DNA, the CDR3 is TGTGCCAGCCAAACGGGTAACCGGGGTCAGCCCCAGCATTTT. Residues: CASQTGNRGQPQHF.

The V gene is TRBV5-1, the J gene TRBJ2-5, with a weak D call TRBD2 (5 bases). V was clipped by 0 bases and J by 4 bases, with 7 bases between them. The CDR3 is 13 residues long. Germline values: CDR1 SGHRS, CDR2 YFSETQ. In nucleotides, the CDR3 is TGCGCCAGCAGCTTGGCTAGCAGAGAGACCCAGTACTTC. Protein sequence: CASSLASRETQYF.

The chain recombines TRBV19 with TRBJ2-1, with 12 bases identical to TRBD2. CDR3 length equals 17 residues. The V gene end was trimmed by 2 bases and the J gene end by 4 bases; junction bases not matched to a gene: 6. From germline, CDR1 is LNHDA and CDR2 SQIVND (reference sequence). The CDR3 spells CASSIRGGLAGYNEQFF. The CDR3 coding sequence is TGTGCCAGTAGTATACGGGGCGGACTAGCGGGGTACAATGAGCAGTTCTTC.

The chain employs TRBV3-1 (or the pseudogene TRBV3-2) and TRBJ2-5; tentatively, D is TRBD2 (5 bases). Germline V lookup: CDR1 LGHDT, CDR2 YNNKEL (reference sequence). The CDR3 covers 16 residues. Trimming cost V 3 bases and J 1 base, with 15 bases left between them. The DNA for the CDR3 is TGTGCCAGCAGCCAGTGGCTGGGAGTGGCCCAAGAGACCCAGTACTTC. Its translation: CASSQWLGVAQETQYF.

The chain combines TRBV6-5 with TRBJ2-5, with a possible D match to TRBD2 (5 bases). The CDR3 covers 16 residues. Trimming took 0 bases from V and 5 from J, leaving 16 bases between them. Germline V gene data show CDR1 as MNHEY and CDR2 as SVGAGI. The CDR3 DNA follows: TGTGCCAGCAGTTACTCAAGCGGTGGGGTGCACGAGACCCAGTACTTC. Its translation is CASSYSSGGVHETQYF.

V usage is TRBV10-3 and J usage is TRBJ2-1; 9 bases agree with TRBD1. V dropped 0 bases and J dropped 0; count of bases not matched to a gene: 6. The germline V gene encodes CDR1 ENHRY and CDR2 SYGVKD. The CDR3 extends over 18 amino acids. The CDR3 DNA sequence: TGTGCCATCAGTGAGTCTGGGGGGACAGGGAGCTCCTACAATGAGCAGTTCTTC. Its translation: CAISESGGTGSSYNEQFF.

This sequence joins TRBV28 and TRBJ2-5; TRBD2 might be the D (6 bases). V was trimmed by 5 bases and J by 11 bases, leaving 15 bases between them. In germline, CDR1 is MDHEN, CDR2 SYDVKM. This CDR3 is built from 12 residues. This CDR3 is CASSPGLHQQYF. For the CDR3, the DNA is TGTGCCAGCAGTCCGGGACTCCACCAGCAGTACTTC.